This TCR beta chain derives from a study of read filtering for tumor transcriptome and immune sequencing. Study context: By R-ISS, stages I, II and III held approximately 8, 16 and 7 patients. Study results and caveats: Even smaller IR-seq throughput identified most shared clonotypes.

CDR3 length equals 17 residues. Trimming removed 0 bases at V and 0 bases at J, with 12 bases between. CDR1 SEHNR and CDR2 FQNEAQ come from the germline V gene (reference sequence). This clonotype was observed at least ten times. Its antigen remains unidentified. This library used around 400 ng RNA and molecular barcoded adaptors spanning alpha/delta and beta/gamma chains. TCRdb ran MiXCR on the reads and lists one entry per CDR3 protein. This sample has about 61,000 distinct CDR3 sequences; about 21% occur once, and the top ten carry around an eighth. The material sequenced was a population of CD138-negative cells sorted from bone marrow. The gene calls are TRBV7-9 and TRBJ2-4; TRBD2 might be the D (5 bases). The TCR comes from a donor aged 40 or older with multiple myeloma. Here the CDR3 DNA reads TGTGCCAGCAGCTTAGCGGGAGAGACGGTAGCCAAAAACATTCAGTACTTC. Translated: CASSLAGETVAKNIQYF.